This paragraph covers one TCR beta chain sequence. The record originates from a study of CD8+ T cells in alopecia areata. CDR1 and CDR2 from the germline V gene are LGHNA and YNFKEQ. The V and J ends lost 1 base and 5 bases, in that order; junction bases with no gene match: 12. The CDR3 totals 17 residues. RNA extraction and reverse transcription yielded cDNA as sequencing template. Only in-frame clones appear in the TCRdb table, and some are missing; sequencing was by immunoSEQ multiplex PCR. The sample lists under 300,000 clones, about 62% occurring once. Described treatment: oral pan-JAK inhibitor, 5-10 mg twice daily.

This sample comprised CD4+ T cells sorted from blood, obtained at approximately week 51, from a patient treated with tofacitinib. J is TRBJ2-5 and V is TRBV4-2; 8 bases align to TRBD2. This receptor was identified in a human donor with alopecia areata. Written as DNA, the CDR3 is TGTGCCAGCAGCCAAGCGGCCGGGACTAGTGGGGTGGAGACCCAGTACTTC. This encodes CASSQAAGTSGVETQYF.